Listed below are T cell receptor beta chains from one sample, sequenced in a study of Graves' ophthalmopathy and Graves' hyperthyroidism. One entry per CDR3 protein, called by TCRdb with MiXCR from the multiplex PCR reads. Of hundreds of thousands of distinct CDR3 sequences in the sample, approximately 22% are singletons; the top ten hold more than 5.5%. Sequences were obtained from peripheral blood. The receptors originated from a woman in her late teens or twenties with stable Graves' hyperthyroidism. Some clones in this sample may be carry-over from other donors' samples. Both conserved end residues are part of each CDR3. The D gene is left open where the match is weak. Some rows have no size entry. The others give once, few or many, or a class for an expanded clone.

j_call clone_size d_call v_call cdr3_aa cdr3_nt
TRBJ1-1 - - TRBV2 CASTEAFF TGTGCCAGCACGGAAGCTTTCTTT
TRBJ1-5 many TRBD1 TRBV7-2 CASSFTGGFNNQPQHF TGTGCCAGCAGCTTCACAGGGGGGTTTAATAATCAGCCCCAGCATTTT
TRBJ2-7 many - TRBV12-3/TRBV12-4 CASSLDWAVGEQYF TGTGCCAGCAGTTTAGATTGGGCTGTAGGGGAGCAGTACTTC
TRBJ2-5 many TRBD2 TRBV7-2 CASSPSGGAGETQYF TGTGCCAGCAGCCCGAGCGGGGGGGCCGGGGAGACCCAGTACTTC
TRBJ1-2 - - TRBV12-3/TRBV12-4 CASSLGAESSRHGYTF TGTGCCAGCAGTTTAGGCGCGGAATCCTCACGTCATGGCTACACCTTC
TRBJ2-7 many - TRBV9 CASSVVRDEQYF TGTGCCAGCAGCGTAGTCCGAGACGAGCAGTACTTC
TRBJ1-1 many - TRBV15 CATSRSASTEAFF TGTGCCACCTCCCGGAGCGCAAGTACTGAAGCTTTCTTT
TRBJ2-6 - - TRBV12-3/TRBV12-4 CASSYAFVYGSGANVLTF TGTGCCAGCAGTTACGCCTTTGTGTACGGCTCTGGGGCCAACGTCCTGACTTTC
TRBJ2-2 many TRBD2 TRBV20-1 CSAKTSGAPNTGELFF TGCAGTGCTAAGACTAGCGGGGCACCGAACACCGGGGAGCTGTTTTTT
TRBJ2-5 many - TRBV10-3 CAISESLELETQYF TGTGCCATCAGTGAGTCTTTAGAGTTAGAGACCCAGTACTTC
TRBJ2-1 many - TRBV19 CASSISLGGTYNEQFF TGTGCCAGTAGTATTTCACTAGGGGGGACCTACAATGAGCAGTTCTTC
TRBJ1-2 many TRBD1 TRBV6-1 CASRSGQGNYGYTF TGTGCCAGCAGATCGGGACAGGGGAACTATGGCTACACCTTC
TRBJ2-5 - - TRBV28 CASRPGVETQYF TGTGCCAGCAGGCCAGGGGTAGAGACCCAGTACTTC
TRBJ2-6 many - TRBV10-3 CATHRQGGSGANVLTF TGTGCCACCCATCGACAGGGAGGTTCTGGGGCCAACGTCCTGACTTTC
TRBJ2-7 many - TRBV28 CASSLPAEGDYEQYF TGTGCCAGCAGTTTACCCGCAGAGGGGGATTACGAGCAGTACTTC
TRBJ1-1 few - TRBV19 CASSIPGHVAFF TGTGCCAGTAGTATCCCCGGACACGTGGCTTTCTTT
TRBJ2-5 few - TRBV11-2 CASSSNPTAQETQYF TGTGCCAGCAGCTCAAACCCGACAGCCCAAGAGACCCAGTACTTC
TRBJ1-1 few TRBD1 TRBV30 CAWRPGTGEAFF TGTGCCTGGAGACCCGGGACAGGAGAAGCTTTCTTT
TRBJ2-2 - TRBD2 TRBV6-1 CANSEGTSGSRELFF TGTGCCAACAGTGAAGGGACTAGCGGGAGCCGGGAGCTGTTTTTT
TRBJ2-7 many - TRBV5-1 CASSLLPSSYEQYF TGCGCCAGCAGCTTGTTACCAAGCTCCTACGAGCAGTACTTC
TRBJ1-5 - - TRBV15 CATSSASGFQPQHF TGTGCCACCAGCAGTGCATCGGGGTTTCAGCCCCAGCATTTT
TRBJ1-2 many TRBD1 TRBV7-2 CASSFDRGDYGYTF TGTGCCAGCAGCTTCGACAGGGGCGACTATGGCTACACCTTC
TRBJ2-7 many - TRBV5-1 CASSFGRTNFEQYF TGCGCCAGCAGCTTTGGTAGGACTAACTTCGAGCAGTACTTC
TRBJ1-1 many - TRBV5-1 CASSLVRENTEAFF TGCGCCAGCAGCTTGGTACGAGAGAACACTGAAGCTTTCTTT
TRBJ1-1 many - TRBV12-3/TRBV12-4 CASSFNVRGTEAFF TGTGCCAGCAGTTTTAACGTCAGGGGCACTGAAGCTTTCTTT
TRBJ2-1 few TRBD1 TRBV11-2 CASSSRDRAGNEQFF TGTGCCAGCAGCTCCCGGGACAGGGCGGGCAATGAGCAGTTCTTC
TRBJ2-2 few - TRBV20-1 CSADTPRAGALGTGELFF TGCAGTGCTGACACGCCACGGGCAGGGGCCCTGGGCACCGGGGAGCTGTTTTTT
TRBJ1-1 few TRBD1 TRBV28 CASSIPGQWNNEAFF TGTGCCAGCAGCATACCGGGACAGTGGAATAATGAAGCTTTCTTT
TRBJ1-6 few TRBD1 TRBV20-1 CSARKGTGNNSPLHF TGCAGTGCTAGGAAAGGGACAGGGAATAATTCACCCCTCCACTTT
TRBJ2-7 many TRBD2 TRBV27 CASPSGNNYEQYF TGTGCCAGCCCCAGCGGGAATAACTACGAGCAGTACTTC
TRBJ2-6 - TRBD1 TRBV12-3/TRBV12-4 CASRPGTDTSGLANVLTF TGTGCCAGCAGACCCGGGACAGATACCTCTGGGTTGGCCAACGTCCTGACTTTC
TRBJ2-7 many TRBD1 TRBV12-3/TRBV12-4 CASRIDRGLGNYEQYF TGTGCCAGCAGAATAGACAGGGGGTTGGGGAACTACGAGCAGTACTTC
TRBJ2-5 many - TRBV7-9 CASSLARGEETQYF TGTGCCAGCAGCTTGGCCAGGGGGGAAGAGACCCAGTACTTC
TRBJ1-5 many - TRBV30 CAWSYGLYSNQPQHF TGTGCCTGGAGCTACGGACTGTATAGCAATCAGCCCCAGCATTTT
TRBJ1-1 - - TRBV10-3 CAISDRGKNTEAFF TGTGCCATCAGTGATAGGGGAAAGAACACTGAAGCTTTCTTT
TRBJ1-3 - - TRBV30 CAWSAGSSGNTIYF TGTGCCTGGAGTGCGGGCAGCTCTGGAAACACCATATATTTT
TRBJ2-7 - - TRBV30 CAWSVGGAPSYEQYF TGTGCCTGGAGTGTCGGAGGGGCCCCTTCCTACGAGCAGTACTTC
TRBJ2-7 - TRBD1 TRBV6-1 CASSHRDRGREQYF TGTGCCAGCAGCCACCGGGACAGGGGGCGCGAGCAGTACTTC
TRBJ2-2 many TRBD2 TRBV20-1 CSASGGGGAVGELFF TGCAGTGCTAGTGGAGGCGGGGGGGCGGTCGGGGAGCTGTTTTTT
TRBJ1-2 many - TRBV11-2 CASSLVGVANYGYTF TGTGCCAGCAGCTTAGTAGGGGTGGCTAACTATGGCTACACCTTC
TRBJ1-6 many - TRBV3-1 CASSQGLRKPLHF TGTGCCAGCAGCCAAGGACTGCGGAAACCCCTCCACTTT
TRBJ2-4 few - TRBV3-1 CASSQMPVGAKNIQYF TGTGCCAGCAGCCAAATGCCGGTAGGAGCCAAAAACATTCAGTACTTC
TRBJ1-2 - - TRBV15 CATRNLRHSLYGYTF TGTGCCACCAGGAATCTGCGCCATTCCCTCTATGGCTACACCTTC